Given below is one TCR beta chain in context. Antigen specificity is unknown. The data originate from a study of regulatory T cells in long-lasting Graves disease. Study results and limitations: Patients with persistent disease showed a bias toward TRBV28, TRBJ1-2 and TRBJ2-5. With a small sample size, accuracy may have been reduced.

In building TCR beta libraries, iRepertoire HTBI primers were used together with Arm-PCR of CDR3 regions. Each CDR3 protein is one row after TCRdb ran MiXCR on the multiplex PCR reads. This sample yields roughly 510,000 distinct CDR3 sequences, of which about 15% are seen a single time; 12% belongs to the top ten. The CDR3 length is 16 residues. V was trimmed by 4 bases and J by 0 bases, leaving 14 bases between them. Germline CDR1 LNHDA, CDR2 SQIVND (reference sequence). Time point specified: newly diagnosed GD, antithyroid drugs for less than 3 months. After RNA was extracted from PBMCs, the TCR library was made from it. This same sample was also part of a study on T cells in Graves' hyperthyroidism and ophthalmopathy. That report notes: Diagnostic decisions used clinical symptoms, serum thyroxine and TRAb, thyroid ultrasound and orbital computed tomography. The TCR CDR3 was amplified in a first-round RT-PCR using the HTBI primer set.

Sequenced material: peripheral blood mononuclear cells (PBMCs), taken at new diagnosis, from a patient treated with antithyroid drugs. The chain has TRBV19 and TRBJ2-3, with D possibly being TRBD1 (6 bases). This sequence was found in a man aged 18 to 29 with Graves disease. The CDR3 spells CASSSYRDISTDTQYF. The CDR3 DNA is TGTGCCAGTAGTAGCTACAGGGACATCAGCACAGATACGCAGTATTTT. Using reference TRBV19 and TRBJ2-3 for the parts outside the CDR3, the full variable domain is DGGITQSPKYLFRKEGQNVTLSCEQNLNHDAMYWYRQDPGQGLRLIYYSQIVNDFQKGDIAEGYSVSREKKESFPLTVTSAQKNPTAFYLCASSSYRDISTDTQYFGPGTRLTVL.